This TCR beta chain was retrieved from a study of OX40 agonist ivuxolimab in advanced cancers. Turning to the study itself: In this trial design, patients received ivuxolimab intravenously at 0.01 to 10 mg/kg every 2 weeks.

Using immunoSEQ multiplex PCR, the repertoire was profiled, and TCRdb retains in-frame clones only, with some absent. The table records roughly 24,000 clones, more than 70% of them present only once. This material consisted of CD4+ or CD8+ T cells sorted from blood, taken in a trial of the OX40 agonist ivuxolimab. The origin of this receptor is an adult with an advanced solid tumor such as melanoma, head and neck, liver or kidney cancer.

The CDR3 reads CASSLGQAIYNEQFF. The DNA of the CDR3 is TGTGCCAGCAGTTTAGGACAGGCGATATACAATGAGCAGTTCTTC. The chain joins TRBV27 to TRBJ2-1; 7 nucleotides agree with TRBD1. Unmatched junction bases numbered 5, after V lost 2 bases and J lost 4 bases. The germline gives CDR1 MNHEY, CDR2 SMNVEV (reference sequence). CDR3 length: 15 residues.